One and the same sample provided the 6 T cell receptor beta chains below, sequenced in a study of T cells in Graves' hyperthyroidism and ophthalmopathy. RNA transcripts provided the source from which TCR beta CDR3 regions were amplified. With the HTBI primer set, the TCR CDR3 went through a first round of RT-PCR. TCRdb processed the multiplex PCR reads anew with MiXCR; each CDR3 protein has one entry. The data show about 260,000 distinct CDR3 sequences, over 15% seen once. Sequenced material: blood. These TCRs come from a woman between 18 and 29 years old with Graves' ophthalmopathy.

This clonotype occurred many times. V and J are TRBV2 and TRBJ2-7, with D maybe TRBD1 (6 bases). In germline, CDR1 is SNHLY, CDR2 FYNNEI. This CDR3 spans 14 amino acids. V lost 4 bases, J lost 0 bases, and 10 bases lay in between. The CDR3 is CASSVRTASYEQYF. In DNA, the CDR3 is TGTGCCAGCAGTGTCCGGACAGCCTCCTACGAGCAGTACTTC.

This clonotype showed up many times. The chain uses TRBV11-1 and TRBJ2-1, with no clear D. In germline, CDR1 is SGHAT, CDR2 FQDESV (reference sequence). V was clipped by 2 bases and J by 1 base, with 18 bases between them. The CDR3 loop spans 18 amino acids. CDR3 in amino acids: CASSLRPLGLGSYNEQFF. For the CDR3, the DNA is TGTGCCAGCAGCTTACGCCCTTTAGGTTTAGGGTCCTACAATGAGCAGTTCTTC.

The gene calls are TRBV24-1 and TRBJ2-3, with 13 bases identical to TRBD2. The CDR3 is 16 residues long. Germline values: CDR1 KGHDR, CDR2 SFDVKD. Trimming took 5 bases from V and 6 from J; bases not matched to a gene: 7. DNA for the CDR3: TGTGCCACCAGTGGGACTAGCGGGAGCCCCAGGGATACGCAGTATTTT. It specifies CATSGTSGSPRDTQYF.

This clonotype was counted at least ten times. The gene calls are TRBV2 and TRBJ1-6; D is unclear. The CDR3 covers 14 residues. The V end was cut by 7 bases, the J end by 3 bases, with 10 bases between. Looked up from germline, CDR1 is SNHLY and CDR2 is FYNNEI. The CDR3 sequence is CASNGPGYNSPLHF. DNA for the CDR3: TGTGCCAGCAACGGCCCGGGCTATAATTCACCCCTCCACTTT. The full variable domain, rest sourced from reference TRBV2 and TRBJ1-6, is EPEVTQTPSHQVTQMGQEVILRCVPISNHLYFYWYRQILGQKVEFLVSFYNNEISEKSEIFDDQFSVERPDGSNFTLKIRSTKLEDSAMYFCASNGPGYNSPLHFGNGTRLTVT.

This chain links TRBV11-3 with TRBJ2-2, with a tentative D call TRBD2 (6 bases). V lost 5 bases and J 7 bases, leaving 17 bases between the germline ends. The CDR3 runs to 15 residues. The germline gives CDR1 SGHNT, CDR2 YENEEA. In DNA, the CDR3 is TGTGCCAGCAGCCCTCGGGCGGGGAGTGGCGGGGAGCTGTTTTTT. It encodes CASSPRAGSGGELFF.

This clonotype showed up many times. V is TRBV6-5 and J is TRBJ1-2; D gene ambiguous. Per the germline V gene, CDR1 is MNHEY and CDR2 is SVGAGI. The CDR3 has 15 residues. The V gene lost 0 bases and the J gene lost 2 bases, with 10 bases spanning the gap. CDR3 nucleotides: TGTGCCAGCAGTTACTCGTCCGGGATCAACTATGGCTACACCTTC. It encodes CASSYSSGINYGYTF.